This TCR beta chain originates from a study of blood T cell repertoires in COVID-19. This CDR3 contains 16 residues. Germline CDR1 reads MNHEY; CDR2 reads SMNVEV (reference sequence). V dropped 6 bases and J dropped 4; count of bases not matched to a gene: 4. Generated by immunoSEQ multiplex PCR, the TCRdb table keeps only in-frame clones and is missing some. Of under 250,000 clones listed, roughly 84% are singletons. The chain has TRBV27 and TRBJ2-1; 15 bases match TRBD2. The source material was peripheral blood. This TCR was recovered from a man in his fifties with active or convalescent COVID-19. The CDR3 coding sequence is TGTGCCAGCAGCCCCGGACTAGCGGGGGGGTACAATGAGCAGTTCTTC. Translated: CASSPGLAGGYNEQFF.